The sequence of this T cell receptor (beta chain) was determined in a study of blood T cells in healthy people across ages (dated by TCRdb to between 2014 and 2017). About the investigation overall: In model experiments, template switching captured about one uniquely barcoded TCR beta cDNA molecule for every two T cells. Two additional independent replicas of 1 million unique cDNA reads from the same blood draw were analyzed for two donors (one aged 18 to 30 and one aged 80 or older). Age-related changes in TCR beta repertoire diversity were measured in the study by deep sequencing normalized with unique cDNA molecular identifiers. Donors of different ages were randomly distributed across sequencing lanes to avoid experimental bias. Donors were grouped into four age groups: young (average about 15 years), middle-aged (under 40), aged (about 60) and long-lived (just over 80). Broader findings and caveats from the paper: Compared with the aged group, more naive CD4+ T cells, fewer expanded clones and increased TCR diversity were shown by the long-lived group, suggesting age selection. A strong correlation was found between observed TCR beta diversity and the percentage of naive T cells measured by flow cytometry. Donor CMV infection status was unknown, potentially confounding age-related changes in expanded clonotypes. Observed TCR beta diversity per million T cells fell roughly linearly with age, and a significant reduction was already apparent by age about 43. Conclusive comparison of naive and antigen-experienced compartments was prevented by the profiling of bulk unsorted PBMCs. Estimates of total diversity from one million sequenced T cells were regarded as lower bounds and underestimates.

Systemically healthy Caucasian individuals from Russia, approximately 39 in total and aged roughly 6 to 95 years, were included as donors. About 9.8 milliliters of peripheral blood were drawn from each donor into EDTA-treated Vacutainer tubes. Ficoll-Paque density-gradient centrifugation was used to isolate PBMCs, with at least 7 million obtained per sample. Total RNA, at least 6 micrograms per sample, was extracted from PBMCs with Trizol reagent. Naive CD45RAhigh/CD27high T cell percentages were measured by flow cytometry on a PBMC aliquot from every donor. The germline V gene encodes CDR1 DFQATT and CDR2 SNEGSKA (reference sequence). Spanning cysteine to phenylalanine, the CDR3 consists of 16 amino acids. The kept DNA is CDR3 alone, 48 bases in frame from the first base. The library was built by means of 5' RACE. Sequencing relied on an Illumina HiSeq 2500. A second 7 to 11 cycle PCR used a sample-barcoded 5' primer and a J-beta primer mix. Each TCR beta cDNA molecule received a unique molecular identifier from a template-switch 5' adaptor carrying 12 random nucleotides. At least 2.5 million CDR3-containing paired-end reads were obtained from each sample. First-strand cDNA synthesis was performed from all RNA using the Mint cDNA synthesis kit, with priming by a TRBC-specific oligonucleotide. All cDNA was treated with uracil-DNA glycosylase and then went through a first 18-cycle PCR with the universal primers M1SS and BC2_uni_R. The published analysis was carried out like this. Each sample was normalized by randomly selecting 1 million high-quality reads, each carrying a distinct molecular identifier. Reads with shared molecular identifiers were discarded instead of being binned into consensus sequences. MiTCR, run with a Q25 quality threshold and the strictest error-elimination algorithm, handled CDR3 identification, clonotype clustering and error correction. A nonparametric unseen species model with Euler transformation was used to estimate lower-bound total TCR beta diversity. In-frame beta chains were kept once TCRdb had trimmed the public reads at Q25 with fastp and called clones with MiXCR. Every CDR3 protein is listed once, alongside the most common genes and DNA of its rows. The V and J calls follow TCRdb's processing rather than the paper's. Counted in this sample were 780,000 or so distinct CDR3 sequences; just over 55% of them appeared once. The ten largest make up around 24% of the sample.

This clonotype was seen only a few times. The antigen it binds to is not known. No base quality information exists; no much larger clone differs at one position. The sample was blood. The sequence came from a man aged 35-49 years in good health. The chain links TRBV20-1 with TRBJ2-4, and perhaps TRBD1 as D gene, on 6 matching bases. The DNA end lines up better with TRBJ2-7; the J call may be wrong. The DNA reads TGCAGTGCTAGCACCTTGGGGGCCCCTAACTTATACGAGCAGTACTTC. Its translation reads: CSASTLGAPNLYEQYF.